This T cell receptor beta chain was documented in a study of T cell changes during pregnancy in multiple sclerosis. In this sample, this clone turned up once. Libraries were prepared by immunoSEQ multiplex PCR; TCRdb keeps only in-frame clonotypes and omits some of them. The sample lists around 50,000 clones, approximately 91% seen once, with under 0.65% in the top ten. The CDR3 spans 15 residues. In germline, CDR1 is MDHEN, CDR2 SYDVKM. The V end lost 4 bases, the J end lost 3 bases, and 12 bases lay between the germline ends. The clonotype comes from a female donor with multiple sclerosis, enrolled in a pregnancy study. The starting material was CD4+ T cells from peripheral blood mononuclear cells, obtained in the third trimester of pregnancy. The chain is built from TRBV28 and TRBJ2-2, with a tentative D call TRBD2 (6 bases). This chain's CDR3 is CASSSGGWDTGELFF. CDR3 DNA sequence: TGTGCCAGCAGTTCCGGGGGTTGGGACACCGGGGAGCTGTTTTTT.